The subject of this entry is one T cell receptor beta chain. The sample originates from a study of blood T cells in healthy people across ages. Primers used in a second PCR of roughly 7 to 11 cycles were a sample-barcoded 5' primer and a J-beta primer mix. TCRdb independently ran MiXCR on the 5' RACE reads; one entry per CDR3 protein. The data show 590,000 or so distinct CDR3 sequences, approximately 30% seen once. With 4 bases clipped from V and 8 bases from J, the junction kept 7 bases outside the gene matches. CDR1 is SGHRS, CDR2 YFSETQ, per germline. CDR3 length: 13 residues. This chain links TRBV5-1 with TRBJ1-2, with 8 bases aligning to TRBD1. Material: blood. The receptor was derived from an elderly woman in good health. CDR3 sequence: CASSPGGGWGYTF. The CDR3 coding sequence is TGCGCCAGCAGCCCAGGGGGCGGTTGGGGCTACACCTTC.